Shown below are 3 T cell receptor beta chains from a single sample sequenced in a study of blood T cell repertoires in COVID-19. Sequencing used immunoSEQ multiplex PCR; TCRdb keeps in-frame clones, though not all of them. The data show 210,000 or so clones, 83% seen once. The sequenced sample was peripheral blood. These TCRs come from a man between 45 and 60 years old with active or convalescent COVID-19.

To note about this clone: Germline is not matched at one junction end, which may reflect a read error. This chain connects TRBV27 to TRBJ1-5; TRBD1 is a possible D gene (5 bases). The CDR3 totals 14 residues. Germline assignment: CDR1 MNHEY and CDR2 SMNVEV (reference sequence). The CDR3: CASSLGQGNQRQHF. The DNA for the CDR3 is TGTGCCAGCAGTTTAGGTCAGGGAAATCAGCGCCAGCATTTT.

The V gene is TRBV18, the J gene TRBJ1-2, with TRBD1 identical over 10 bases. The CDR3 has 13 amino acids. The germline CDR1 and CDR2 sequences are KGHSH and LQKENI. V was clipped by 2 bases and J by 8 bases; unmatched bases: 2. In DNA, the CDR3 is TGTGCCAGCTCACCAGGGACAGGGGTCGGCTACACCTTC. Amino acids: CASSPGTGVGYTF. Together with reference TRBV18 and TRBJ1-2, the CDR3 gives the full variable domain: NAGVMQNPRHLVRRRGQEARLRCSPMKGHSHVYWYRQLPEEGLKFMVYLQKENIIDESGMPKERFSAEFPKEGPSILRIQQVVRGDSAAYFCASSPGTGVGYTFGSGTRLTVV.

The J gene is TRBJ2-7, the V gene TRBV24-1; 8 bases map to TRBD1. The CDR3 is made up of 18 amino acids. The germline V gene has CDR1 KGHDR and CDR2 SFDVKD. Losses at the gene ends were 0 bases for V and 5 bases for J; bases not matched to a gene: 14. The CDR3 DNA follows: TGTGCCACCAGTGATTTGCAAACGTTTTGCAGGGGGCGGAACGAGCAGTACTTC. Its protein is CATSDLQTFCRGRNEQYF.